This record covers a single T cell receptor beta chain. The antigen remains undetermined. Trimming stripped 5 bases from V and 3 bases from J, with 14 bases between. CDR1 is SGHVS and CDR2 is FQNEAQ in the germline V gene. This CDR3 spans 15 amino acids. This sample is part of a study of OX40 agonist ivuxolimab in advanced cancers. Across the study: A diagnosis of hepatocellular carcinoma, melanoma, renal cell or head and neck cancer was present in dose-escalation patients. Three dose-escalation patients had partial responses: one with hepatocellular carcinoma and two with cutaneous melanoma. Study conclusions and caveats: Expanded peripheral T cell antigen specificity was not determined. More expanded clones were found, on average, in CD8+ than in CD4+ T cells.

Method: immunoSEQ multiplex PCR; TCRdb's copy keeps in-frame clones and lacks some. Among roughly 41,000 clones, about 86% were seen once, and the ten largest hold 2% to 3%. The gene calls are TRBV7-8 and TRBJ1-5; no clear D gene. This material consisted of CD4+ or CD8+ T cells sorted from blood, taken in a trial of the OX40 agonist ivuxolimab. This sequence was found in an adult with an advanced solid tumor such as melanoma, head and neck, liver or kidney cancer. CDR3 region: CASSPPREANQPQHF. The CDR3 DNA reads TGTGCCAGCAGCCCTCCGCGGGAGGCCAATCAGCCCCAGCATTTT.